This T cell receptor beta chain was sequenced for a study of blood T cell repertoires in COVID-19. Study-wide background: Donors in the United States, Italy and Spain gave samples during acute or convalescent COVID-19. Nucleic acid was either cDNA or gDNA, and it came from T cells, B-cell-depleted T cells, or PBMCs.

The authors' processing: Estimation of nucleated cell counts was performed using reference gene primer amplification. Clones were read by immunoSEQ multiplex PCR, and TCRdb kept only the in-frame ones, dropping some. For V, J and clone size, that table is used; D and trimming come from the DNA. The sample includes approximately 210,000 clones, roughly 85% of them seen just once. The V gene's germline CDR1 is DFQATT and CDR2 SNEGSKA (reference sequence). The CDR3 runs 12 residues. The V end lost 3 bases, the J end lost 2 bases, and 8 bases lay between the germline ends. Sample: peripheral blood. This TCR derives from a woman older than 75 with acute or convalescent COVID-19. This chain uses TRBV20-1 with TRBJ2-7, with D unresolved. CDR3 DNA sequence: TGCAGTGCTAGTGAGGTAGCCTACGAGCAGTACTTC. This translates into CSASEVAYEQYF.